The source of this TCR beta chain is a study of T cells in Graves' hyperthyroidism and ophthalmopathy. Study-wide context: Blood from the periphery was taken at initial diagnosis, before any treatment.

The V gene lost 4 bases and the J gene lost 0 bases, with 10 bases spanning the gap. The CDR3 extends over 14 amino acids. Findings and limits, study-wide: The model identified upcoming ophthalmopathy a median about 7.1 months ahead of onset.

The CDR3 regions of TCR beta were amplified from RNA transcripts. The HTBI primer set drove a first-round RT-PCR of the TCR CDR3. TCRdb re-derived calls from the multiplex PCR reads in MiXCR, one entry per CDR3 protein. The sample shows over 500,000 distinct CDR3 sequences, about 15% of them seen only once. Comments on this clonotype: No antigen is known for it.

Orbital computed tomography, thyroid ultrasound, serum thyroxine and TRAb, and clinical symptoms together informed the diagnoses. The sequence came from a woman aged 18-29 years with Graves' ophthalmopathy. The chain recombines TRBV12-3 or TRBV12-4 with TRBJ2-7, with D tentatively TRBD1 or TRBD2 (5 bases each). The specimen was blood. CDR3 bases: TGTGCCAGCAGTTGGGGGATAAGCTCCTACGAGCAGTACTTC. Protein product: CASSWGISSYEQYF.